This T cell receptor (beta chain) originates from a study of T-cell reconstitution after alpha-beta-depleted transplantation in children. Study-wide results and limits: The study reportedly traced alpha-beta T cells about two months after transplant to several hundred expanded graft clones.

The CDR3 is 12 residues long. Germline V gene lookup returns CDR1 SQVTM and CDR2 ANQGSEA. V lost 6 bases, J lost 1 base, and 2 bases stayed unmatched. Preparation of the TCRbeta library used unique molecular identifiers. TCRdb fed the PCR reads into MiXCR, producing one record per CDR3 protein. The sample has roughly 570,000 distinct CDR3 sequences; 25% to 30% are singletons. Notes on this clonotype: Its antigen remains unknown.

The starting material was PBMCs, obtained before TCRalphabeta/CD19-depleted stem cell transplant. The receptor was isolated from a boy in the first two years of life with Wiskott-Aldrich syndrome, due to receive a stem cell transplant. The chain employs TRBV29-1 and TRBJ2-5; TRBD1 aligns across 7 bases. The chain's CDR3 is CSVRQGQETQYF. The CDR3 DNA follows: TGCAGCGTAAGACAGGGCCAAGAGACCCAGTACTTC.